This T cell receptor (beta chain) comes out of a study of blood T cell repertoires in COVID-19. Study-level information: The cDNA or gDNA used as material had been derived from T cells, B-cell-depleted T cells, or PBMCs.

This CDR3 has 16 amino acids. Trimming took off 3 bases at V and 5 bases at J, with 17 bases between the two ends. Germline V gene data show CDR1 as MDHEN and CDR2 as SYDVKM. Here immunoSEQ multiplex PCR was the method, and the copy in TCRdb shows in-frame clones only, minus some. This table holds around 170,000 clones, about 88% found once. The sequence was collected from a woman younger than 35 who had recovered from COVID-19. Sequenced material: PBMCs or T cells enriched from blood (not recorded which). The rearrangement uses TRBV28 and TRBJ1-5, with D possibly matching TRBD1 (6 bases). CDR3 protein: CASSFREGGRYQPQHF. In DNA, the CDR3 is TGTGCCAGCAGTTTCCGAGAAGGGGGTAGATATCAGCCCCAGCATTTT.